This T cell receptor (beta chain) was documented in a study of blood T cells in healthy people across ages. Trimming removed 8 bases from V and 1 base from J, with 15 bases in between. This CDR3 region has 14 residues. Germline-derived CDR1 and CDR2 are SEHNR and FQNEAQ (reference sequence). This clonotype was counted ten times or more. The antigen remains undetermined. Study-wide findings and caveats: Among T cells, TCR beta diversity per million cells dropped roughly linearly as age rose.

Through a sample-barcoded 5' primer and a J-beta primer mix, a second PCR was run for roughly 6 to 12 cycles. TCRdb independently ran MiXCR on the 5' RACE reads; one entry per CDR3 protein. The sample includes just under 900,000 distinct CDR3 sequences, 25% to 30% of them seen just once. The sample consisted of blood. The V call is TRBV7-9, the J call TRBJ2-7; D may be TRBD2 (7 bases). The TCR originated in a woman older than 75 in good health. The CDR3 here is CASSPRGASYEQYF. The CDR3 coding sequence is TGTGCCAGCTCACCACGGGGGGCGTCCTACGAGCAGTACTTC. Full variable domain (missing parts from reference TRBV7-9 and TRBJ2-7): DTGVSQNPRHKITKRGQNVTFRCDPISEHNRLYWYRQTLGQGPEFLTYFQNEAQLEKSRLLSDRFSAERPKGSFSTLEIQRTEQGDSAMYLCASSPRGASYEQYFGPGTRLTVT.